The rows below give T cell receptor beta chains drawn from one sample of a study of regulatory T cells in long-lasting Graves disease. MiXCR was run by TCRdb on the multiplex PCR reads, yielding one entry per CDR3 protein. The sample has 350,000 to 500,000 distinct CDR3 sequences; around 20% are singletons. Sequencing was performed on peripheral blood mononuclear cells (PBMCs), taken when the disease was refractory, from a patient treated with antithyroid drugs. The receptors originated from a female donor with Graves disease. The CDR3 runs from the conserved cysteine through the conserved F or W. The D gene is left open where the match is weak. Expanded clones are given a class, and other clones once, few, many or no size at all.

many,TRBV7-6,TRBJ2-7,.,TGTGCCAGCAGCTTAGTGGCAGGGCTTAAAGGAGAGCAGTACTTC,CASSLVAGLKGEQYF
few,TRBV6-1,TRBJ1-2,.,TGTGCCAGCACCATCGTCGGGGATGGCTACACCTTC,CASTIVGDGYTF
.,TRBV4-1,TRBJ2-7,.,TGCGCCAGCAGCCACCCCCGGGACGAGCAGTACTTC,CASSHPRDEQYF
many,TRBV12-3/TRBV12-4,TRBJ1-1,.,TGTGCCAGCAGTTCTGGGGTGGGAGCTTTCTTT,CASSSGVGAFF
.,TRBV29-1,TRBJ2-7,.,TGCAGCGTTGAATCACCCGCAGGGGTACCCTACGAGCAGTACTTC,CSVESPAGVPYEQYF
many,TRBV12-5,TRBJ1-2,TRBD1,TGTGCTAACACCGGGGACAGGCATAACTATGGCTACACCTTC,CANTGDRHNYGYTF
many,TRBV28,TRBJ1-1,TRBD1,TGTGCCAGTAGCCACAGGGGACGGATGAACACTGAAGCTTTCTTT,CASSHRGRMNTEAFF
many,TRBV27,TRBJ2-7,.,TGTGCCAGCAGTTTACGGGGAACTAGCCGGTATTCCTACGAGCAGTACTTC,CASSLRGTSRYSYEQYF
many,TRBV7-2,TRBJ1-1,.,TGTGCCAGCAGCTTAGGGGGTTGGGGCGACACTGAAGCTTTCTTT,CASSLGGWGDTEAFF
many,TRBV20-1,TRBJ1-5,.,TGCAGTGCTGGGGTAGGGAGCAATCAGCCCCAGCATTTT,CSAGVGSNQPQHF
many,TRBV6-1,TRBJ2-5,TRBD1,TGTGCCAGCAACGAACAGGGGGACCAAGAGACCCAGTACTTC,CASNEQGDQETQYF
few,TRBV5-1,TRBJ1-2,.,TGTGCCAGCAGCTTGGGCCCCGGGGTCAGGGTTGAGAATGGCTACACCTTC,CASSLGPGVRVENGYTF
.,TRBV20-1,TRBJ2-7,.,TGCAGTACCTCATACAGGGCAAGTGACCCCTACGAGCAGTACTTC,CSTSYRASDPYEQYF
many,TRBV28,TRBJ2-7,TRBD1,TGTGCCAGCAGTATGACAGGGCCAGATACCTACGAGCAGTACTTC,CASSMTGPDTYEQYF
many,TRBV12-3/TRBV12-4,TRBJ1-4,.,TGTGCCAGCAGTTTAGTGCAGGGACAAAAACTGTTTTTT,CASSLVQGQKLFF
many,TRBV28,TRBJ2-5,.,TGTGCCAGCAGTTTCGCGTTCGGGGATGAACTAGAGACCCAGTACTTC,CASSFAFGDELETQYF
.,TRBV7-2,TRBJ2-1,TRBD2,TGTGCCAGCAGCCTGGGACTAGCGGTCAATGAGCAGTTCTTC,CASSLGLAVNEQFF
few,TRBV7-2,TRBJ2-2,.,TGTGCCAGCAGCCCAGGGGACTGGGTGATCGGGGAGCTGTTTTTT,CASSPGDWVIGELFF
once,TRBV27,TRBJ2-3,.,TGTGCCAGCAGTTCACTTAATCTAATCTACACAGATACGCAGTATTTT,CASSSLNLIYTDTQYF
many,TRBV6-1,TRBJ2-7,TRBD1,TGTGCCAGCAGCCCAGTTTCGGGACAGGCATTCTACGAGCAGTACTTC,CASSPVSGQAFYEQYF
many,TRBV15,TRBJ2-5,.,TGTGCCACCAGCCCGCAGACAACCCAAGAGACCCAGTACTTC,CATSPQTTQETQYF
few,TRBV6-1,TRBJ1-5,.,TGTGCCAGCCAAGCAGGGAATCAGCCCCAGCATTTT,CASQAGNQPQHF
many,TRBV28,TRBJ2-7,TRBD1,TGTGCCAGCAGACTCGGACAGGGTAATCTCTACGAGCAGTACTTC,CASRLGQGNLYEQYF
few,TRBV14,TRBJ2-5,.,TGTGCCAGCAGTCGGACAGACCTCCAAGAGACCCAGTACTTC,CASSRTDLQETQYF
few,TRBV24-1,TRBJ2-3,.,TGTGCCACCAGTGACACCAGCGGTGGAGATACGCAGTATTTT,CATSDTSGGDTQYF
.,TRBV15,TRBJ2-2,.,TGTGCCACCAGCTGGAAATACGGCCTAGACTACACCACCGGGGAGCTGTTTTTT,CATSWKYGLDYTTGELFF
few,TRBV20-1,TRBJ1-1,.,TGCAGTGCTCCCCTGCGGGACACTGAAGCTTTCTTT,CSAPLRDTEAFF
.,TRBV18,TRBJ2-2,.,TGTGCCAGCTCACCTCAGGCCGGGGAGCTGTTTTTT,CASSPQAGELFF